The rows below give T cell receptor beta chains drawn from one sample of a study of identical twins. TCRdb passed the 5' RACE reads through MiXCR, listing each CDR3 protein once. The sample includes about 200,000 distinct CDR3 sequences, roughly 15% of them seen just once. These data are also associated with another study on T cells expressing NK-cell markers.

The sequenced sample was CD8+ T cells sorted from blood. Every receptor here comes from a woman aged 18-35 years in good health. CDR3s include the opening cysteine and the closing phenylalanine or tryptophan. The order of the fields is CDR3 protein, V gene, J gene.

CDR3aa: CASSARTSGESQETQYF
v_gene: TRBV9
j_gene: TRBJ2-5

CDR3aa: CASSFSLAHQETQYF
v_gene: TRBV28
j_gene: TRBJ2-5

CDR3aa: CASSLGTTAYGYTF
v_gene: TRBV7-2
j_gene: TRBJ1-2

CDR3aa: CASSLGTSIGVQFF
v_gene: TRBV27
j_gene: TRBJ2-1

CDR3aa: CSVPDGIYGYTF
v_gene: TRBV29-1
j_gene: TRBJ1-2

CDR3aa: CASSSGVNEQYF
v_gene: TRBV7-9
j_gene: TRBJ2-7

CDR3aa: CASSVVARRMTNTEAFF
v_gene: TRBV9
j_gene: TRBJ1-1

CDR3aa: CASSYSRDTGNSYEQYF
v_gene: TRBV6-5
j_gene: TRBJ2-7

CDR3aa: CASSEMRTGNNEQFF
v_gene: TRBV2
j_gene: TRBJ2-1

CDR3aa: CASSYLTGEWVKNIQYF
v_gene: TRBV6-2/TRBV6-3
j_gene: TRBJ2-4

CDR3aa: CASSPGYSTDTQYF
v_gene: TRBV7-3
j_gene: TRBJ2-3

CDR3aa: CASSHERGDFYEQYF
v_gene: TRBV7-9
j_gene: TRBJ2-7

CDR3aa: CASSQGWGSSYEQYF
v_gene: TRBV4-3
j_gene: TRBJ2-7

CDR3aa: CASSLGPGQAHGYTF
v_gene: TRBV5-5
j_gene: TRBJ1-2

CDR3aa: CASSLTAYASYEQYF
v_gene: TRBV7-6
j_gene: TRBJ2-7

CDR3aa: CASAKTRAGTYEQYF
v_gene: TRBV27
j_gene: TRBJ2-7